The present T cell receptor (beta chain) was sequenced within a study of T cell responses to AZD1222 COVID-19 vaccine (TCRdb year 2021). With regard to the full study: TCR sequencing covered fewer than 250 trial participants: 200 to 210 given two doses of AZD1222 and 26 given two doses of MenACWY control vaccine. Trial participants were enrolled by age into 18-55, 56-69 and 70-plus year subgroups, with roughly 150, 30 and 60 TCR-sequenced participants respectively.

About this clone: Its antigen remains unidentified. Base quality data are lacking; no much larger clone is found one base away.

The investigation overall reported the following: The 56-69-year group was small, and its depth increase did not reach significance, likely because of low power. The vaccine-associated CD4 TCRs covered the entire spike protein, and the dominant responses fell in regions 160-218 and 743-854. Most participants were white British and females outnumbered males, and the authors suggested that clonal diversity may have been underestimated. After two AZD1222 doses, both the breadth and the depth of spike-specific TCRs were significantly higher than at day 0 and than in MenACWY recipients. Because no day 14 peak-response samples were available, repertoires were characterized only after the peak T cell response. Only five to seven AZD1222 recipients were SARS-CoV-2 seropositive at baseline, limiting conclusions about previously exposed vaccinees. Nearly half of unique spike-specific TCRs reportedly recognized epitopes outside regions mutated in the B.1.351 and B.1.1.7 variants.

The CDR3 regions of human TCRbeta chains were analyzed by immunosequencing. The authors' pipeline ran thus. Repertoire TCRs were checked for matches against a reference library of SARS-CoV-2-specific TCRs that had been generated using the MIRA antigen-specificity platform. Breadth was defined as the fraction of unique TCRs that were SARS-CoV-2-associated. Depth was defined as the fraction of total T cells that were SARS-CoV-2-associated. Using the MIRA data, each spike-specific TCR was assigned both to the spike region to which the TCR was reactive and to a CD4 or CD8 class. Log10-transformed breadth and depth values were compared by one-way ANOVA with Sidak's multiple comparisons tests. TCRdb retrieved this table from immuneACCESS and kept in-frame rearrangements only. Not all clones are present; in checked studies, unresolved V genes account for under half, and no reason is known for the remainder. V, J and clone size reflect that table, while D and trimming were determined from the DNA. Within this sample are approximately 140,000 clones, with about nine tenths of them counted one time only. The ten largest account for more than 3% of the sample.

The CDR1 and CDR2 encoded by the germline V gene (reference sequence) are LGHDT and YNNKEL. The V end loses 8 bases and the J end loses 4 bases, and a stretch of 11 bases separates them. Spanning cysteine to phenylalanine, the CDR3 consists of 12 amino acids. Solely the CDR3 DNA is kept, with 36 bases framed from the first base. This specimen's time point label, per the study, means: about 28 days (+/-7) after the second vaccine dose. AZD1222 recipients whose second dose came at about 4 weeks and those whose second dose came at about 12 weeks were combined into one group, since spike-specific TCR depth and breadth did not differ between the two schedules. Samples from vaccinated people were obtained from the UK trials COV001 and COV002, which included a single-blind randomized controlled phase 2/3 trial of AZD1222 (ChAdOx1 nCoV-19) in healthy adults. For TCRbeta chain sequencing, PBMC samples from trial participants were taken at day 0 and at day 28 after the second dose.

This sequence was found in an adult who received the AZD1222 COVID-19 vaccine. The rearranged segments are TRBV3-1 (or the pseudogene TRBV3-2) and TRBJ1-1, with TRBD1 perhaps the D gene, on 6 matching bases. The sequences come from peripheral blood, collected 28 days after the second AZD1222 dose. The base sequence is TGTGCCAGCTGGGGGGCAGGCACTGAAGCTTTCTTT. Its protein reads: CASWGAGTEAFF.